Presented here are 9 T cell receptor beta chains from one specimen sequenced in a study of T cell responses to AZD1222 COVID-19 vaccine (dated by TCRdb to the early 2020s). Libraries were built with the immunoSEQ multiplex PCR assay. TCRdb took over this immuneACCESS table, retaining in-frame rearrangements with V and J assigned. Such tables are incomplete; in checked studies, under half of the missing clones stem from an unresolved V gene, and the remainder is unexplained. Recorded for this sample are approximately 150,000 clones; about 90% of them occurred a single time. Approximately 3.8% of the sample is taken by the ten largest. The label giving this sample's time point can be read as: about 28 days (+/-7) after the second vaccine dose. Sequenced here: peripheral blood, sampled 28 days after the second AZD1222 dose. The receptors come from an adult who received the AZD1222 COVID-19 vaccine.

This chain uses TRBV19 with TRBJ1-5, with a possible D match to TRBD1 (6 bases). Germline lookup yields CDR1 LNHDA and CDR2 SQIVND (reference sequence). Trimming pared 10 bases from V and 0 bases from J, leaving 13 bases between. CDR3 size: 14 residues. CDR3 sequence (DNA): TGTGCCACCCTGTCAGGGGATAGCAATCAGCCCCAGCATTTT. Translation: CATLSGDSNQPQHF.

The chain joins TRBV6-5 to TRBJ2-5, with TRBD2 as a possible D gene (6 bases). CDR3 length equals 15 residues. Germline V CDR1 and CDR2: MNHEY, SVGAGI. V was cut by 7 bases and J by 3 bases, with 18 bases left in between. CDR3 amino acids: CASKEHYPGEETQYF. Here the CDR3 DNA reads TGTGCCAGCAAGGAACACTACCCGGGGGAAGAGACCCAGTACTTC.

The CDR3 here is CASSGVRGTIPGELFF. Here the CDR3 DNA reads TGCGCCAGCAGCGGGGTAAGAGGGACTATACCCGGGGAGCTGTTTTTT. The chain uses TRBV5-1 and TRBJ2-2, with 7 bases matching TRBD2. The CDR3 spans 16 residues. The V segment lost 4 bases and the J segment 6 bases; nucleotides outside the gene matches: 12. CDR1 and CDR2 from the germline V gene are SGHRS and YFSETQ.

V gene TRBV27 combines with J gene TRBJ1-6; TRBD1 might be the D (6 bases). CDR3 length: 13 amino acids. Trimming cost V 6 bases and J 5 bases, with 8 bases left between them. The germline CDR1 and CDR2 sequences are MNHEY and SMNVEV (reference sequence). CDR3 DNA: TGTGCCAGCAGCCGGACAGATAATTCACCCCTCCACTTT. It is translated as CASSRTDNSPLHF.

Turning to this clone: One junction end disagrees with the germline gene, perhaps due to a read error. CDR3 nucleotide sequence: TGTGCTAGCAGCCCCCAGGGGTTAGGGGGCTACGAGCAGTACTTC. Its protein is CASSPQGLGGYEQYF. The genes are TRBV7-7 and TRBJ2-7; tentative D call: TRBD1 (6 bases). This CDR3 is built from 15 residues. CDR1 is SSHAT, CDR2 FNYEAQ, per germline (reference sequence).

DNA for the CDR3: TGTGCCAGCTCACCACCGGGTACAGGGCGGGAGACCCAGTACTTC. It codes for CASSPPGTGRETQYF. The rearrangement uses TRBV18 and TRBJ2-5; a weak D match, TRBD1 (6 bases). Trimming cost V 0 bases and J 5 bases, with 13 bases left between them. This CDR3 comprises 15 residues. Per the germline V gene, CDR1 is KGHSH and CDR2 is LQKENI.

The CDR3 region is CASSLVGENTEAFF. The CDR3 nucleotides are TGCGCCAGCAGCTTGGTGGGCGAGAACACTGAAGCTTTCTTT. This sequence joins TRBV5-1 and TRBJ1-1; D remains ambiguous. The CDR3 totals 14 residues. With 0 bases removed from V and 1 base from J, the gap between germline ends came to 7 bases. Germline V lookup: CDR1 SGHRS, CDR2 YFSETQ.

V gene TRBV30 combines with J gene TRBJ2-3; a weak D match, TRBD2 (6 bases). Looked up from germline, CDR1 is GTSNPN and CDR2 is SVGIG (reference sequence). Trimming removed 3 bases at V and 6 bases at J, with 16 bases between. The CDR3 runs 14 residues. The CDR3 bases are TGTGCCTGGAGCGCGGGGTCCGCAGCCGATACGCAGTATTTT. It translates to CAWSAGSAADTQYF.

This chain joins TRBV18 and TRBJ1-1, with D hard to call. From germline, CDR1 is KGHSH and CDR2 LQKENI. The ends were cut back, 4 bases at V and 8 bases at J, with 14 bases in the middle. The CDR3 spans 13 residues. CDR3: CASSRAEQKEAFF. In nucleotides, the CDR3 is TGTGCCAGCTCACGAGCCGAACAAAAAGAAGCTTTCTTT.